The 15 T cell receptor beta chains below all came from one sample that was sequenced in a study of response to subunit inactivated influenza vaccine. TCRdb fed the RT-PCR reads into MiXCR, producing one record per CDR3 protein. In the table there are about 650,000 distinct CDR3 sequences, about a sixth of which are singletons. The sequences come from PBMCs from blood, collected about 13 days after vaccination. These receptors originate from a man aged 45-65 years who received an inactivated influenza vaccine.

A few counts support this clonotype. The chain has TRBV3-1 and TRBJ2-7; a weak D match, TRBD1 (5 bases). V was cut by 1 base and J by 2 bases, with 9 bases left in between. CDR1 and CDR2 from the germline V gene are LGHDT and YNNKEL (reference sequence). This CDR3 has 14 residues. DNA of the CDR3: TGTGCCAGCAGCCAAGCCCAGGGTCCCTACGAGCAGTACTTC. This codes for CASSQAQGPYEQYF.

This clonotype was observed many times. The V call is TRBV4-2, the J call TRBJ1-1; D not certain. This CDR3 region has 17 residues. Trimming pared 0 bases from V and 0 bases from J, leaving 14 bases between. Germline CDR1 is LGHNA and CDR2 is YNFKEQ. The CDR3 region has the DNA TGTGCCAGCAGCCAAGATTGGGTCGGCAGCTTGAACACTGAAGCTTTCTTT. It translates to CASSQDWVGSLNTEAFF.

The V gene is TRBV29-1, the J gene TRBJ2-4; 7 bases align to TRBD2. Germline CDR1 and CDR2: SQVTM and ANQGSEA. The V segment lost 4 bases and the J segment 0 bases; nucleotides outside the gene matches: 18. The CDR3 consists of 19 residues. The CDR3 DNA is TGCAGCGTTGGACAACTGGGGGGGACCCCGGGGGGAGCCAAAAACATTCAGTACTTC. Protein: CSVGQLGGTPGGAKNIQYF.

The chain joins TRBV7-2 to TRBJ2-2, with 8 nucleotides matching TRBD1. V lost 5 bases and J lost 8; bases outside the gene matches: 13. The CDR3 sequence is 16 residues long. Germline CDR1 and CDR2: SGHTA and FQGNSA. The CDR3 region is CASSPTDRATVGELFF. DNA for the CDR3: TGTGCCAGCAGCCCGACGGACAGGGCAACCGTGGGGGAGCTGTTTTTT.

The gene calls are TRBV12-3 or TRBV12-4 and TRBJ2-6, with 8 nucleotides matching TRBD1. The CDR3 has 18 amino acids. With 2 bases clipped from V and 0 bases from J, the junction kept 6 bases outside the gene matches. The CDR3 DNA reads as TGTGCCAGCAGTTTACAGGACAGGGCCTTCTCTGGGGCCAACGTCCTGACTTTC. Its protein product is CASSLQDRAFSGANVLTF.

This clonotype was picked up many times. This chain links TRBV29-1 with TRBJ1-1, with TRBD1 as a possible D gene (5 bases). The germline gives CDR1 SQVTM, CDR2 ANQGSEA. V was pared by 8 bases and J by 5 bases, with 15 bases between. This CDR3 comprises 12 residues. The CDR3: CSPWTPGTEAFF. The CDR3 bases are TGCAGCCCATGGACACCGGGTACTGAAGCTTTCTTT.

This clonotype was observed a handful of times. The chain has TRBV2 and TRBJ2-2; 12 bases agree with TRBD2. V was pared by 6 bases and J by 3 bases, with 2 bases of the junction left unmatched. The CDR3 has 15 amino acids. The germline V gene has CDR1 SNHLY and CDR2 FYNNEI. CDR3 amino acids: CASRRLAGDTGELFF. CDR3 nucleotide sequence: TGTGCCAGCAGGCGACTAGCGGGGGACACCGGGGAGCTGTTTTTT. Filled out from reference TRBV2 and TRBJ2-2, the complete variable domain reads EPEVTQTPSHQVTQMGQEVILRCVPISNHLYFYWYRQILGQKVEFLVSFYNNEISEKSEIFDDQFSVERPDGSNFTLKIRSTKLEDSAMYFCASRRLAGDTGELFFGEGSRLTVL.

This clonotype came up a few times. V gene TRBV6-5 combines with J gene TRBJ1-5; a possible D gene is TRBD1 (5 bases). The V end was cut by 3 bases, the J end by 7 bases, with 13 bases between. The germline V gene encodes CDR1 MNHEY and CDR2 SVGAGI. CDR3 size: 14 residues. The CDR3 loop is CASSYGREGQPQHF. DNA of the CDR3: TGTGCCAGCAGTTATGGGAGGGAGGGGCAGCCCCAGCATTTT.

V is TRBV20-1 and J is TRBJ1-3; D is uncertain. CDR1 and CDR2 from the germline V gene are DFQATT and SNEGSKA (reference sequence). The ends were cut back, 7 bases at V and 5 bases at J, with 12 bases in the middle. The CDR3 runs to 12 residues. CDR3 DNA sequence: TGCAGTGTTCAGAGTGGAAGAAACACCATATATTTT. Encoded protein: CSVQSGRNTIYF.

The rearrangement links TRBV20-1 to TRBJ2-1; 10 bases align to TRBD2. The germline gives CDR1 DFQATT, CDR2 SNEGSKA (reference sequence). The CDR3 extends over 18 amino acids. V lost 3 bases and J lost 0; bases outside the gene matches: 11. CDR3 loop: CSARLSGRAILSYNEQFF. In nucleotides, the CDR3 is TGCAGTGCTAGGTTAAGCGGGAGGGCAATTCTCTCCTACAATGAGCAGTTCTTC.

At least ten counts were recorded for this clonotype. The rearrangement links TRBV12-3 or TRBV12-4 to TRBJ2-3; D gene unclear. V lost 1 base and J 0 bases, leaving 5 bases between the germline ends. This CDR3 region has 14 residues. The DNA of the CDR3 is TGTGCCAGCAGTTTAGACAGTAGCACAGATACGCAGTATTTT. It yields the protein CASSLDSSTDTQYF.

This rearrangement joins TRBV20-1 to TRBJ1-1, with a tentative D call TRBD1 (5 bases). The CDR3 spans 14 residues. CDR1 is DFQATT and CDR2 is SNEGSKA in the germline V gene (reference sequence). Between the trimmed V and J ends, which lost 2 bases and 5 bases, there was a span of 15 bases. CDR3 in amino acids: CSARPPRGGTEAFF. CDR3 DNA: TGCAGTGCTAGACCTCCTAGGGGCGGTACTGAAGCTTTCTTT.

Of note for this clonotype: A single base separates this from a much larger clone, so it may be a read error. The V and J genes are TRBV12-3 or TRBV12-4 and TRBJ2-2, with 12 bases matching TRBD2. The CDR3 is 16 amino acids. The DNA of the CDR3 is TGTGTCAGCAGCCGACTAGCGGGAGAAGGGACCGGGGAGCTGTTTTTT. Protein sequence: CVSSRLAGEGTGELFF.

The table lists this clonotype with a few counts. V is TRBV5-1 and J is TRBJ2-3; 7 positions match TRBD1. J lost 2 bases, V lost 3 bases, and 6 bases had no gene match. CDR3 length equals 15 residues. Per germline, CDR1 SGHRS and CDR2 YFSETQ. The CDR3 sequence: CASSWQGQNTDTQYF. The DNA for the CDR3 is TGCGCCAGCAGCTGGCAGGGACAGAACACAGATACGCAGTATTTT.

CDR3 in amino acids: CASRPLTVNTEAFF. The CDR3 DNA sequence: TGTGCCAGCAGACCCCTGACAGTGAACACTGAAGCTTTCTTT. V usage is TRBV12-3 or TRBV12-4 and J usage is TRBJ1-1; tentative D call: TRBD1 (5 bases). CDR3 length equals 14 residues. V was pared by 6 bases and J by 0 bases, with 11 bases between.